The 8 T cell receptor beta chains below come from one sample, sequenced in a study of PD-1 blockade in classical Hodgkin lymphoma. As to time point: cycle 4 day 1 (C4D1), after less than seven weeks of nivolumab. Each of the patients experienced relapse following autologous stem cell transplantation, and their brentuximab vedotin exposure differed. Clones were read by immunoSEQ multiplex PCR, and TCRdb kept only the in-frame ones, dropping some. Of 100,000 or so clones in the sample, around 90% are singletons; the top ten hold 15% to 20%. Sequenced material: peripheral blood mononuclear cells (PBMCs), taken before the fourth cycle of nivolumab. Receptors originate from a human donor with classical Hodgkin lymphoma.

V usage is TRBV5-6 and J usage is TRBJ2-1; the D call may be TRBD1 or TRBD2 (5 bases each). The CDR3 extends over 13 amino acids. Trimming pared 4 bases from V and 8 bases from J, leaving 13 bases between. Per the germline V gene, CDR1 is SGHDT and CDR2 is YYEEEE. CDR3 bases: TGTGCCAGCAGCGGGGTTGGGGGACATGAGCAGTTCTTC. Translating it yields CASSGVGGHEQFF.

The CDR3 coding sequence is TGTGCCAGCAGCGGAAGACAGGCACCCTACGAGCAGTACTTC. Protein: CASSGRQAPYEQYF. This chain connects TRBV9 to TRBJ2-7, with D perhaps matching TRBD1 (6 bases). Germline CDR1 SGDLS, CDR2 YYNGEE. V gave up 3 bases and J gave up 2 bases, with 12 bases separating them. The CDR3 is 14 amino acids.

The genes are TRBV19 and TRBJ1-1; tentatively, D is TRBD1 (6 bases). The V end lost 9 bases, the J end lost 3 bases, and 11 bases lay between the germline ends. CDR1 is LNHDA and CDR2 is SQIVND in the germline V gene (reference sequence). The CDR3 totals 12 residues. Written as DNA, the CDR3 is TGTGCCAGCGAGGGGGTATACACTGAAGCTTTCTTT. Amino acids: CASEGVYTEAFF.

The genes are TRBV10-2 and TRBJ1-5; 7 bases are a match to TRBD1. The V gene end was trimmed by 10 bases and the J gene end by 3 bases; junction bases not matched to a gene: 9. The CDR3 spans 14 residues. Germline assignment: CDR1 WSHSY and CDR2 SAAADI. The CDR3 DNA reads as TGCGCCACCCGCAGGGACAGTCACAATCAGCCCCAGCATTTT. Protein product: CATRRDSHNQPQHF.

Notes on this clone: This sample includes further DNA sequences coding for the same CDR3. The V call is TRBV18, the J call TRBJ2-5, with D hard to call. Trimming left V 2 bases short and J 0 bases short, with 4 bases between. CDR1 is KGHSH and CDR2 is LQKENI in the germline V gene. The CDR3 loop spans 13 amino acids. The CDR3 sequence: CASSPAYQETQYF. For the CDR3, the DNA is TGTGCCAGCTCACCAGCCTACCAAGAGACCCAGTACTTC.

The chain has TRBV27 and TRBJ2-1; 9 bases are shared with TRBD2. Germline CDR1 reads MNHEY; CDR2 reads SMNVEV (reference sequence). The CDR3 contains 17 residues. The V segment lost 3 bases and the J segment 4 bases; nucleotides outside the gene matches: 10. The CDR3 loop reads CASSFVAGVGVYNEQFF. As DNA, the CDR3 is TGTGCCAGCAGTTTCGTAGCGGGAGTCGGGGTTTACAATGAGCAGTTCTTC.

V gene TRBV5-1 combines with J gene TRBJ2-3; 10 bases align to TRBD1. After removal of 4 bases from V and 4 bases from J, the junction contained 9 bases not matched to a gene. Germline V gene data show CDR1 as SGHRS and CDR2 as YFSETQ. The CDR3 contains 16 residues. CDR3 amino acids: CASSLTGTGAPDTQYF. DNA for the CDR3: TGCGCCAGCAGCCTAACCGGGACAGGGGCCCCAGATACGCAGTATTTT. Full variable domain (remainder filled in from reference TRBV5-1 and TRBJ2-3): KAGVTQTPRYLIKTRGQQVTLSCSPISGHRSVSWYQQTPGQGLQFLFEYFSETQRNKGNFPGRFSGRQFSNSRSEMNVSTLELGDSALYLCASSLTGTGAPDTQYFGPGTRLTVL.

The chain uses TRBV29-1 and TRBJ2-1; D is ambiguous. V lost 7 bases and J lost 8, with 6 bases in between. This CDR3 contains 9 residues. CDR1 and CDR2 from the germline V gene are SQVTM and ANQGSEA. The CDR3 reads CSDFHEQFF. The CDR3 bases are TGCAGCGATTTTCATGAGCAGTTCTTC.